This T cell receptor beta chain stems from a study of shared clonotypes between healthy human individuals. Data came from immunoSEQ multiplex PCR; TCRdb stores just in-frame clones and leaves some out. The repertoire holds about 2.3 million clones, with roughly 92% as singletons. Remarks on this clone: Other DNA sequences in the same sample also yield this CDR3.

The specimen was naive CD4+ T cells from PBMCs. Subset indicated: CD45RA+ positively selected. The clonotype originates from a man aged 18 to 29 in good health. Some clones in this sample may be carry-over from other donors' samples.

CDR3 sequence (DNA): TGTGCCAGCGGGCGGGACTCCTACAATGAGCAGTTCTTC. Its translation: CASGRDSYNEQFF. The chain joins TRBV9 to TRBJ2-1; weak D call: TRBD2 (6 bases). This CDR3 comprises 13 residues. Trimming left V 7 bases short and J 0 bases short, with 8 bases between. Germline CDR1 SGDLS, CDR2 YYNGEE.